This TCR beta chain was observed in a study of T cell repertoires and Cas9 in healthy adults. General study results and limits: In vitro, SpCas9-reactive Tregs were reported to curb effector T cell proliferation and function.

V gave up 6 bases and J gave up 4 bases; unmatched junction bases: 5. Germline V gene sequence: CDR1 MNHNS, CDR2 SASEGT. The CDR3 has 14 residues. As regards this clone: Its antigen is unknown.

Clones were sequenced by immunoSEQ multiplex PCR, and TCRdb holds only the in-frame ones, with some missing. This sample has more than 13,000 clones, with roughly nine tenths found just once. Specimen: Tregs (CD4+, CD25+, CD127-, CD137-, CD154-) from PBMCs; culture status not recorded. The clonotype comes from a human donor in good health. The genes are TRBV6-1 and TRBJ1-2; 10 bases match TRBD1. The CDR3 spells CASRDRGRGYGYTF. CDR3 in DNA: TGTGCCAGCAGAGACAGGGGGCGCGGCTATGGCTACACCTTC.